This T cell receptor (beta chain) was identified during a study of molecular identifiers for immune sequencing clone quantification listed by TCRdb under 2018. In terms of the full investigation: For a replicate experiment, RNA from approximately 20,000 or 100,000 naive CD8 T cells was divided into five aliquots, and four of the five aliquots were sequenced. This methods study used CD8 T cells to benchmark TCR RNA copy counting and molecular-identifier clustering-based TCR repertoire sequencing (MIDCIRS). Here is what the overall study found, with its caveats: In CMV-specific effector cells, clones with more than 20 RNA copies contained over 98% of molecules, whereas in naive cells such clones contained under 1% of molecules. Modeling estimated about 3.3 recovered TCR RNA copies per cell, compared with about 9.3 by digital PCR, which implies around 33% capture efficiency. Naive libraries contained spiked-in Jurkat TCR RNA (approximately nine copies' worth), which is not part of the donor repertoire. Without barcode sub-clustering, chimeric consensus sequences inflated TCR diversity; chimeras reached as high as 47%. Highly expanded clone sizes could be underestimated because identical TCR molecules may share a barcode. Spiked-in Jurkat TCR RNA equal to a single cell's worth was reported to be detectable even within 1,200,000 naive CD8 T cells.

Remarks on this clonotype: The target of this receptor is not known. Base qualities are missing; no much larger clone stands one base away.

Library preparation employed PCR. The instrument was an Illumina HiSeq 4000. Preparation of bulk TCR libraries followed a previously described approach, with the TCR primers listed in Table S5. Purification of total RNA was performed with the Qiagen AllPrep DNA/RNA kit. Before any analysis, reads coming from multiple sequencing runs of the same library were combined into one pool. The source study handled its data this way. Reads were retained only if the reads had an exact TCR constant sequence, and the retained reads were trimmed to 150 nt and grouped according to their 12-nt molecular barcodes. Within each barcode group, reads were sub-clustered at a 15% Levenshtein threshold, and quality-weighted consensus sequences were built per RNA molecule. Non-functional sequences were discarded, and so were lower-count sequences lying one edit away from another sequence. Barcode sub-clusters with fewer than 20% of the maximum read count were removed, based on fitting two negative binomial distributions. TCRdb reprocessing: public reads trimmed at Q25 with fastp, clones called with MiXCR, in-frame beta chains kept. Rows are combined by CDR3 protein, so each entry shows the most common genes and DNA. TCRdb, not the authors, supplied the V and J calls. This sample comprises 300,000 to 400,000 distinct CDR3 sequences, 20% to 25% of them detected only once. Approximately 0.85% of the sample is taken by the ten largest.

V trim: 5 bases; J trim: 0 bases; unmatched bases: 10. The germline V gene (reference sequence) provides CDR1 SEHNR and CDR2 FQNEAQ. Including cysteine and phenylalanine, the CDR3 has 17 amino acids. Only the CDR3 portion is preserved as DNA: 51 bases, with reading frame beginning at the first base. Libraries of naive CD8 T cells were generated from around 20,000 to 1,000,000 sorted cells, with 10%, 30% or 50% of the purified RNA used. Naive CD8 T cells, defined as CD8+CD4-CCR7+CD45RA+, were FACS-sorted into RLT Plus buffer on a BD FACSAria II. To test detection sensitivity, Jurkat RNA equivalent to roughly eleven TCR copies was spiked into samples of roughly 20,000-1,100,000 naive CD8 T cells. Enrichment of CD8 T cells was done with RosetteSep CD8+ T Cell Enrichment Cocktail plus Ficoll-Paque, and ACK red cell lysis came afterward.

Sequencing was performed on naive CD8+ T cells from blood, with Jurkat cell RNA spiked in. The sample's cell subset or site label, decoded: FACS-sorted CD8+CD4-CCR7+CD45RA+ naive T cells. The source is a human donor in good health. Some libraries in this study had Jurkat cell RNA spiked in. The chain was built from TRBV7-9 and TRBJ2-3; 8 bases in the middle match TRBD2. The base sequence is TGTGCCAGCAGCCGTGGAACTAGCGGAGCTAGCACAGATACGCAGTATTTT. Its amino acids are CASSRGTSGASTDTQYF.